Presented here are 10 T cell receptor beta chains from one specimen sequenced in a study of T-cell memory formation after mild COVID-19. MiXCR was run by TCRdb on the 5' RACE reads, yielding one entry per CDR3 protein. The table has roughly 130,000 distinct CDR3 sequences, approximately 15% seen once; the top ten hold approximately 15%. The specimen sequenced was PBMCs or a T cell subset sorted from them (not recorded which). All receptors come from an adult woman who had mild COVID-19 (a few samples of this study predate the infection). Cell type and time point are not known.

This clonotype was observed a few times. The chain couples TRBV7-6 to TRBJ2-5; D is ambiguous. Germline CDR1 and CDR2: SGHVS and FNYEAQ. V shed 2 bases and J shed 2 bases, with 9 bases lying between them. CDR3 length: 14 amino acids. This CDR3 reads CASSLFPEQETQYF. In DNA form, the CDR3 reads TGTGCCAGCAGCTTATTCCCGGAACAAGAGACCCAGTACTTC.

In this sample, this clonotype turned up many times. The CDR3 loop reads CASSLEETQYF. The CDR3 DNA reads TGTGCCAGCAGCTTGGAAGAGACCCAGTACTTC. The chain carries TRBV5-4 and TRBJ2-5; D is unresolved. The CDR3 runs to 11 residues. Germline V gene sequence: CDR1 SGHNT, CDR2 YYREEE (reference sequence). Trimming pared 0 bases from V and 3 bases from J, leaving 0 bases between.

Note on this clonotype: At one of its ends the junction is not consistent with the germline gene, which may arise from a read error. The chain links TRBV27 to TRBJ1-6; TRBD1 aligns across 7 bases. The CDR3 covers 14 residues. Germline V gene sequence: CDR1 MNHEY, CDR2 SMNVEV (reference sequence). The chain's CDR3 is CASTRRGTPSPLNF. The CDR3 DNA sequence: TGTGCCAGCACCCGCAGGGGGACACCTTCACCCCTCAACTTT.

Only a few counts were recorded for this clonotype. The chain links TRBV7-2 to TRBJ2-3; D gene unclear. Germline V lookup: CDR1 SGHTA, CDR2 FQGNSA. This CDR3 has 13 amino acids. V was cut by 1 base and J by 2 bases, with 4 bases left in between. CDR3 sequence: CASSLGVTDTQYF. CDR3 DNA: TGTGCCAGCAGCTTAGGTGTCACAGATACGCAGTATTTT.

The chain carries TRBV10-3 and TRBJ2-1; TRBD1 agrees at 7 bases. Germline trimming cut 6 bases from V and 4 bases from J; bases unmatched to any gene: 9. This CDR3 is built from 15 residues. CDR1 and CDR2 (germline): ENHRY, SYGVKD. The CDR3 coding sequence is TGTGCCATCAGGCCGAGGGGGACAGATTACAATGAGCAGTTCTTC. Translated: CAIRPRGTDYNEQFF.

This chain links TRBV18 with TRBJ1-1, with TRBD1 as a possible D gene (6 bases). V gave up 3 bases and J gave up 3 bases, with 14 bases separating them. Germline loops: CDR1 KGHSH, CDR2 LQKENI. The CDR3 is 15 amino acids. CDR3 bases: TGTGCCAGCTCACCTCGGACAGCTACCTACACTGAAGCTTTCTTT. It translates to CASSPRTATYTEAFF.

V gene TRBV4-1 combines with J gene TRBJ1-6; a weak D match, TRBD1 (5 bases). Per the germline V gene, CDR1 is MGHRA and CDR2 is YSYEKL. This CDR3 spans 15 amino acids. Trimming shortened V by 4 bases and J by 6 bases, and 13 bases separated the two germline ends. CDR3 sequence (DNA): TGCGCCAGCAGCCCCGTGACAGCGTTTAATTCACCCCTCCACTTT. Its protein is CASSPVTAFNSPLHF.

The chain links TRBV7-9 to TRBJ2-2; 9 nucleotides agree with TRBD1. Trimming cost V 6 bases and J 2 bases; bases outside gene matches: 7. The CDR3 loop spans 16 amino acids. The V gene's germline CDR1 is SEHNR and CDR2 FQNEAQ (reference sequence). CDR3 DNA sequence: TGTGCCAGCAGTCCGACGGGACAGGGAAACACCGGGGAGCTGTTTTTT. Its translation is CASSPTGQGNTGELFF. The variable domain in full, with the rest retrieved from reference TRBV7-9 and TRBJ2-2, is DTGVSQNPRHKITKRGQNVTFRCDPISEHNRLYWYRQTLGQGPEFLTYFQNEAQLEKSRLLSDRFSAERPKGSFSTLEIQRTEQGDSAMYLCASSPTGQGNTGELFFGEGSRLTVL.

V and J are TRBV19 and TRBJ1-2; D is uncertain. The V gene's germline CDR1 is LNHDA and CDR2 SQIVND (reference sequence). This CDR3 has 13 residues. Trimming removed 3 bases at V and 5 bases at J, with 10 bases between. The CDR3 spells CASSIQETYGYTF. The CDR3 region has the DNA TGTGCCAGTAGTATCCAGGAAACGTATGGCTACACCTTC.

The chain has TRBV24-1 and TRBJ2-7; D tentatively fits TRBD1 or TRBD2 (5 bases each). V lost 9 bases, J lost 3 bases, and 14 bases lay in between. Per germline, CDR1 KGHDR and CDR2 SFDVKD. CDR3 length: 13 residues. The DNA for the CDR3 is TGTGCCACCTTTCCGGGACGGAACTACGAGCAGTACTTC. This gives the protein CATFPGRNYEQYF.